Listed below are T cell receptor beta chains from one sample, sequenced in a study of patients and donors after allogeneic stem cell transplantation. Via MiXCR, TCRdb re-called the RT-PCR reads, giving one row per CDR3 protein. This sample carries around 170,000 distinct CDR3 sequences, more than 20% of them seen once, and the ten largest clones take roughly a quarter. The sequenced material came from blood, either unsorted or a sorted T cell fraction (not recorded which). The origin of the receptors is a human donor who was either an allogeneic HSCT recipient or a stem cell or donor lymphocyte infusion donor (not recorded which). It is not recorded whose cells these are; they may come from a transplant donor. CDR3s leave out the opening cysteine and the closing phenylalanine or tryptophan. Fields, in order: CDR3 protein, V gene, J gene, D gene. The D gene is left open where the match is weak.

CDR3: ASSPSTGSIRLNEQY
V: TRBV5-1
J: TRBJ2-7
D: TRBD1

CDR3: ASSVRVTEAF
V: TRBV12-3/TRBV12-4
J: TRBJ1-1
D: .

CDR3: ASSPPGRTYNEQF
V: TRBV12-3/TRBV12-4
J: TRBJ2-1
D: .

CDR3: ASSLDFGIITDTQY
V: TRBV11-2
J: TRBJ2-3
D: .

CDR3: ASQRQQNTEAF
V: TRBV7-8
J: TRBJ1-1
D: .

CDR3: SVESRLSGNTIY
V: TRBV29-1
J: TRBJ1-3
D: .

CDR3: SASLQGSEQF
V: TRBV20-1
J: TRBJ2-1
D: .

CDR3: ASSLTTVNTEAF
V: TRBV7-9
J: TRBJ1-1
D: .

CDR3: ASSPGRTGELF
V: TRBV12-3/TRBV12-4
J: TRBJ2-2
D: .

CDR3: ASSWDRYNYGYT
V: TRBV5-5
J: TRBJ1-2
D: .

CDR3: ASSVEGTEAF
V: TRBV9
J: TRBJ1-1
D: .

CDR3: SSVQRNTGELF
V: TRBV29-1
J: TRBJ2-2
D: .

CDR3: SARAENQETQY
V: TRBV20-1
J: TRBJ2-5
D: .

CDR3: ASGPPWQSGYGYT
V: TRBV12-5
J: TRBJ1-2
D: .

CDR3: ASSLLSGGAGANVLT
V: TRBV7-2
J: TRBJ2-6
D: .

CDR3: ASSVGTAPFGNTEAF
V: TRBV9
J: TRBJ1-1
D: .

CDR3: ASSFEGQETQY
V: TRBV12-3/TRBV12-4
J: TRBJ2-5
D: .

CDR3: SAQDRAGYGYT
V: TRBV20-1
J: TRBJ1-2
D: TRBD1

CDR3: ASSQTGGVGQPQH
V: TRBV5-1
J: TRBJ1-5
D: TRBD1

CDR3: SARPGTGRGTEAF
V: TRBV20-1
J: TRBJ1-1
D: .

CDR3: ASSQAYRGGRYEQY
V: TRBV4-3
J: TRBJ2-7
D: .

CDR3: ASSGSGGEKLF
V: TRBV9
J: TRBJ1-4
D: TRBD1

CDR3: ASSSRMDQPQH
V: TRBV7-2
J: TRBJ1-5
D: .

CDR3: ASSAPGGWGTEAF
V: TRBV9
J: TRBJ1-1
D: TRBD1

CDR3: ASSLRIQETQY
V: TRBV12-3/TRBV12-4
J: TRBJ2-5
D: .

CDR3: ASWTGDRNEQF
V: TRBV7-9
J: TRBJ2-1
D: TRBD1

CDR3: ASSPHSWRLNTEAF
V: TRBV9
J: TRBJ1-1
D: .

CDR3: ASSPGTSYNEQF
V: TRBV12-3/TRBV12-4
J: TRBJ2-1
D: .

CDR3: SAPLGGNGVSEAF
V: TRBV20-1
J: TRBJ1-1
D: .

CDR3: SAKGQGNQPQH
V: TRBV20-1
J: TRBJ1-5
D: TRBD1

CDR3: SARIPLALGSNEQF
V: TRBV20-1
J: TRBJ2-1
D: .

CDR3: ASSPPGGGNTEAF
V: TRBV12-3/TRBV12-4
J: TRBJ1-1
D: .

CDR3: ASSRRTDAGQPQH
V: TRBV12-3/TRBV12-4
J: TRBJ1-5
D: .

CDR3: ASSLGKWNTEAF
V: TRBV7-9
J: TRBJ1-1
D: .

CDR3: ASSRTSGEVDEQY
V: TRBV5-1
J: TRBJ2-7
D: TRBD2

CDR3: ASSIRDAQETQY
V: TRBV12-3/TRBV12-4
J: TRBJ2-5
D: .

CDR3: ASSPDRKGETQY
V: TRBV6-5
J: TRBJ2-5
D: .

CDR3: ASRRDRDDTEAF
V: TRBV5-1
J: TRBJ1-1
D: TRBD1

CDR3: AISESLNSPLH
V: TRBV10-3
J: TRBJ1-6
D: .

CDR3: SVEDRGEGTDTQY
V: TRBV29-1
J: TRBJ2-3
D: .

CDR3: SARDWAGGLVGNQPQH
V: TRBV20-1
J: TRBJ1-5
D: TRBD1

CDR3: ASSQSGPEAF
V: TRBV4-2
J: TRBJ1-1
D: .

CDR3: ASSLVGQGMSGYT
V: TRBV5-1
J: TRBJ1-2
D: TRBD1

CDR3: SALYSNQPQH
V: TRBV20-1
J: TRBJ1-5
D: .

CDR3: ASSLMGDTGELF
V: TRBV5-1
J: TRBJ2-2
D: .

CDR3: ASSQIMGQLNSPLH
V: TRBV4-1
J: TRBJ1-6
D: TRBD1

CDR3: ASSWSPNTEAF
V: TRBV27
J: TRBJ1-1
D: .

CDR3: ASSLFPDTYSNQPQH
V: TRBV7-2
J: TRBJ1-5
D: .

CDR3: SGGLAEETQY
V: TRBV29-1
J: TRBJ2-5
D: TRBD2

CDR3: ATSKGTSGYEQY
V: TRBV15
J: TRBJ2-7
D: TRBD2

CDR3: SASLNTEAF
V: TRBV20-1
J: TRBJ1-1
D: .